At least ten counts were recorded for the clone carrying this T cell receptor beta chain. The data are from a study of neurological immune-mediated disorders. The time point: longitudinal time-point 1 (baseline). V shed 5 bases and J 5 bases; nucleotides not matched to a gene: 13. The CDR3 covers 17 residues. Via MiXCR, TCRdb re-called the 5' RACE reads, giving one row per CDR3 protein. This table has some 71,000 distinct CDR3 sequences, roughly 10% appearing once. The J gene is TRBJ2-7, the V gene TRBV12-3 or TRBV12-4; 12 nucleotides align to TRBD2. The TCR sequence derives from a man under 40 in good health. The sequencing sample was made of PBMCs. As DNA, the CDR3 is TGTGCCAGCAGTCCCAGCCTAGCGGGAGGGCCTCGGAACGAGCAGTACTTC. This sequence encodes CASSPSLAGGPRNEQYF.